These 7 T cell receptor beta chains were all obtained from the same sample, sequenced in a study of blood T cells in healthy people across ages. Together with a sample-barcoded 5' primer, a J-beta primer mix was included in a second PCR lasting roughly 6 to 12 cycles. TCRdb re-called the 5' RACE reads through MiXCR, storing one row per CDR3 protein. This sample carries around 1.5 million distinct CDR3 sequences, 35% to 45% of them seen once, and the ten largest clones take approximately 7.9%. Sequenced input: blood. Source of these receptors: a woman in her late teens or twenties in good health.

The chain uses TRBV7-6 and TRBJ2-1, with D perhaps TRBD2 (7 bases). Germline CDR1 reads SGHVS; CDR2 reads FNYEAQ. The CDR3 sequence is 14 residues long. Trimming cost V 8 bases and J 7 bases, with 18 bases left between them. The DNA for the CDR3 is TGTGCCAGCGCCGAGGGGGGGCTCCAAAATGAGCAGTTCTTC. Amino acid sequence: CASAEGGLQNEQFF.

This clonotype was detected a few times. V and J are TRBV27 and TRBJ1-5; 9 bases align to TRBD1. Germline V gene sequence: CDR1 MNHEY, CDR2 SMNVEV (reference sequence). V was clipped by 4 bases and J by 0 bases; unmatched bases: 7. The CDR3 has 17 amino acids. CDR3 sequence reads: CASSSGQGTYSNQPQHF. In nucleotides, the CDR3 is TGTGCCAGCAGTTCGGGACAGGGCACCTATAGCAATCAGCCCCAGCATTTT.

The chain has TRBV12-3 or TRBV12-4 and TRBJ2-6; 12 nucleotides agree with TRBD1. The ends lost 6 bases at V and 3 bases at J; junction bases unmatched: 9. This CDR3 region has 18 residues. Written as DNA, the CDR3 is TGTGCCAGCAGACATACCGGGACAGGGGGCGGTGGGGCCAACGTCCTGACTTTC. It translates to CASRHTGTGGGGANVLTF.

The rearrangement links TRBV2 to TRBJ2-3; D gene ambiguous. Between the trimmed V and J ends, which lost 2 bases and 6 bases, there was a span of 12 bases. Germline CDR1 reads SNHLY; CDR2 reads FYNNEI. CDR3 length: 14 residues. CDR3: CASSEQRRADTQYF. The CDR3 DNA reads as TGTGCCAGCAGTGAACAGCGTCGGGCGGATACGCAGTATTTT.

The chain is built from TRBV9 and TRBJ1-2; D not resolved. CDR3 length equals 14 residues. Germline V CDR1 and CDR2: SGDLS, YYNGEE. The V gene lost 3 bases and the J gene lost 0 bases, with 9 bases spanning the gap. The CDR3 spells CASSEQTTNYGYTF. The CDR3 DNA reads as TGTGCCAGCAGCGAACAGACCACTAACTATGGCTACACCTTC.

This clonotype was counted once. This rearrangement joins TRBV6-4 to TRBJ2-1; D may be TRBD2 (6 bases). The CDR3 length is 15 residues. Germline CDR1 MRHNA, CDR2 SNTAGT. V shed 9 bases and J shed 1 base, with 16 bases lying between them. The CDR3 reads CARGTFNRSYNEQFF. CDR3 DNA: TGTGCCAGAGGGACTTTCAACAGGTCCTACAATGAGCAGTTCTTC.

J is TRBJ2-4 and V is TRBV7-2, with TRBD2 identical over 16 bases. The tail of the sequence fits TRBJ2-7 better, so the J call may be wrong. The CDR3 has 16 residues. Germline lookup yields CDR1 SGHTA and CDR2 FQGNSA. CDR3 DNA: TGTGCCAGCAGCCCTAGGGGACTAGCGGGAGGGAGCGAGCAGTACTTC. It is translated as CASSPRGLAGGSEQYF.